The present T cell receptor beta chain was sequenced within a study of cytomegalovirus exposure and HLA in healthy donors. Points on this clone: The antigen remains unidentified.

Findings and caveats of the study: That first-cohort TCR clusters tended to co-occur in the 95 to 150 validation repertoires was found in a later analysis.

Trimming took 5 bases from V and 3 from J; bases not matched to a gene: 10. The germline V gene has CDR1 SGDLS and CDR2 YYNGEE. The CDR3 has 16 residues. Generated by immunoSEQ multiplex PCR, the TCRdb table keeps only in-frame clones and is missing some. Among under 250,000 clones listed, about 81% were seen once. A roughly 120-subject validation cohort, separate from the approximately 700-subject first cohort, supplied the donors. This TCR came from a woman aged 25 to 45 in good health and CMV-seronegative. The sample consisted of PBMCs. V usage is TRBV9 and J usage is TRBJ2-7, with 11 bases matching TRBD2. CDR3 residues: CASSRGVAGGRYEQYF. DNA for the CDR3: TGTGCCAGCAGTAGAGGGGTAGCGGGGGGGCGCTACGAGCAGTACTTC.